The 13 T cell receptor beta chains in this list originate from one sample, sequenced in a study of early stage breast cancer tumors listed by TCRdb under 2017. The receptor library was made with the immunoSEQ multiplex PCR assay. In its TCRdb copy, this immuneACCESS table keeps in-frame sequences only and misses some clones. Where compared with another copy, unresolved V genes explain less than half of these, and the others have no known cause. For this sample the table gives 60,000 to 80,000 clones, of which approximately 80% were detected only once. 3% to 3.5% of the sample rests with the top ten. Sequencing was carried out using blood. The receptors come from a person between 55 and 69 years old with breast cancer.

V is TRBV2 and J is TRBJ2-7; 9 bases agree with TRBD2. Losses at the gene ends were 7 bases for V and 3 bases for J; bases not matched to a gene: 7. This CDR3 is built from 14 residues. CDR1 and CDR2 from the germline V gene are SNHLY and FYNNEI. CDR3 residues: CASTRAAGGYEQYF. CDR3 DNA: TGTGCCAGCACCCGTGCAGCGGGGGGCTACGAGCAGTACTTC.

This clone has a single count. The chain uses TRBV5-4 and TRBJ2-7; D not certain. The length of the CDR3 is 13 residues. V dropped 4 bases and J dropped 7 bases, with 15 bases sitting between them. CDR1 SGHNT and CDR2 YYREEE come from the germline V gene (reference sequence). DNA for the CDR3: TGTGCCAGCAGCCTAACCGGCGGTAGGGAGCAGTACTTC. Amino acids: CASSLTGGREQYF.

This clone has only one observation. The V call is TRBV2, the J call TRBJ2-3, with TRBD1 matching over 7 bases. Per the germline V gene, CDR1 is SNHLY and CDR2 is FYNNEI. V lost 8 bases, J lost 6 bases, and 5 bases stayed unmatched. The CDR3 runs to 12 residues. The CDR3 loop is CASRLQGDTQYF. CDR3 coding DNA: TGTGCCAGCCGGCTACAGGGGGATACGCAGTATTTT.

The V call is TRBV5-4, the J call TRBJ1-1; D is unclear. Trimming cost V 0 bases and J 11 bases, with 14 bases left between them. The length of the CDR3 is 13 residues. Germline CDR1 reads SGHNT; CDR2 reads YYREEE (reference sequence). CDR3 amino acids: CASSLGRPKVAFF. In DNA, the CDR3 is TGTGCCAGCAGCTTGGGCAGGCCGAAGGTGGCTTTCTTT.

The chain has TRBV30 and TRBJ1-6, with 7 bases identical to TRBD1. The CDR3 totals 13 residues. The trim removed 4 bases at V and 12 bases at J, leaving 9 bases unmatched. Germline V gives CDR1 GTSNPN, CDR2 SVGIG (reference sequence). The CDR3 protein is CAWNSRQGEPLHF. In DNA, the CDR3 is TGTGCCTGGAACTCTCGACAGGGCGAACCCCTCCACTTT.

The rearrangement uses TRBV6-6 and TRBJ2-7; no clear D. The CDR3 totals 11 residues. In germline, CDR1 is MNHNY, CDR2 SVGAGI (reference sequence). V gave up 5 bases and J gave up 6 bases, with 8 bases separating them. CDR3 sequence reads: CASSPFSEQYF. CDR3 sequence (DNA): TGTGCCAGCAGTCCGTTCTCCGAGCAGTACTTC.

This clone was seen once. The CDR3 nucleotides read TGTGCCATCAGTGAGAACACCCGGAGGAACACCGGGGAGCTGTTTTTT. Residues: CAISENTRRNTGELFF. The chain uses TRBV10-3 and TRBJ2-2, with D unclear. V dropped 2 bases and J dropped 1 base, with 11 bases sitting between them. Per the germline V gene, CDR1 is ENHRY and CDR2 is SYGVKD. This CDR3 region has 16 residues.

This clone was detected once. This sequence joins TRBV11-3 and TRBJ2-3; D gene ambiguous. Germline CDR1 is SGHNT and CDR2 is YENEEA. The ends were cut back, 2 bases at V and 2 bases at J, with 5 bases in the middle. The CDR3 extends over 13 amino acids. The CDR3 here is CASSLQTTDTQYF. DNA of the CDR3: TGTGCCAGCAGCTTACAGACCACAGATACGCAGTATTTT.

This clone was found once. This chain links TRBV28 with TRBJ2-4; maybe TRBD2 (5 bases). The CDR3 is made up of 16 amino acids. The germline V gene has CDR1 MDHEN and CDR2 SYDVKM. Trimming shortened V by 3 bases and J by 1 base, and 13 bases separated the two germline ends. CDR3 nucleotide sequence: TGTGCCAGCAGTTTCCCCAAGACGGGGGCCAAAAACATTCAGTACTTC. The encoded protein is CASSFPKTGAKNIQYF.

The chain combines TRBV5-1 with TRBJ1-5; D remains ambiguous. The germline V gene has CDR1 SGHRS and CDR2 YFSETQ. V lost 2 bases to trimming and J lost 1 base, with 4 bases between them. The CDR3 is 13 amino acids. CDR3 sequence: CASSFDSNQPQHF. The CDR3 coding sequence is TGCGCCAGCAGCTTCGACAGCAATCAGCCCCAGCATTTT.

The rearrangement links TRBV30 to TRBJ2-1, with D hard to call. The CDR3 runs to 12 residues. CDR1 GTSNPN and CDR2 SVGIG come from the germline V gene (reference sequence). V was cut by 0 bases and J by 6 bases, with 6 bases left in between. The CDR3 region is CAWSVTLNEQFF. In DNA, the CDR3 is TGTGCCTGGAGTGTTACGCTCAATGAGCAGTTCTTC.

The J gene is TRBJ2-7, the V gene TRBV11-1, with a possible D match to TRBD2 (5 bases). Germline-derived CDR1 and CDR2 are SGHAT and FQDESV (reference sequence). V lost 0 bases to trimming and J lost 5 bases, with 8 bases between them. The CDR3 is made up of 13 amino acids. The CDR3 DNA reads as TGTGCCAGCAGCTTAGCCGGGATAAACGAGCAGTACTTC. As protein: CASSLAGINEQYF.

The chain joins TRBV6-5 to TRBJ1-4; D not certain. The CDR3 runs to 11 residues. The germline V gene has CDR1 MNHEY and CDR2 SVGAGI. V shed 7 bases and J shed 17 bases, with 17 bases lying between them. CDR3 region: CASTVRGTVFF. In nucleotides, the CDR3 is TGTGCCAGCACCGTAAGAGGAACTGTTTTTTTT.